This entry lists 23 T cell receptor beta chains sequenced from one sample in a study of blood T cell repertoires in COVID-19. TCRdb keeps only in-frame clones here, not all; method: immunoSEQ multiplex PCR. The table shows about 300,000 clones, with around 90% occurring only once. The sample consisted of peripheral blood. The receptors were sampled from a man aged 65 to 85 with acute or convalescent COVID-19.

The V call is TRBV19, the J call TRBJ1-6; no clear D. Trimming took off 5 bases at V and 9 bases at J, with 14 bases between the two ends. Germline CDR1 and CDR2: LNHDA and SQIVND (reference sequence). The CDR3 covers 14 residues. CDR3 DNA: TGTGCCAGTAGTTACTCAGGAGGTAGTTCACCCCTCCACTTT. Translated: CASSYSGGSSPLHF.

This clone has a handful of counts. This chain links TRBV7-2 with TRBJ2-1; weak D call: TRBD1 (6 bases). The germline V gene has CDR1 SGHTA and CDR2 FQGNSA. V was clipped by 1 base and J by 6 bases, with 7 bases between them. The CDR3 spans 13 residues. CDR3: CASSLVGGNEQFF. In DNA form, the CDR3 reads TGTGCCAGCAGCTTAGTAGGGGGCAATGAGCAGTTCTTC.

CDR3 protein: CASSRDILQTGNQPQHF. The CDR3 DNA reads as TGTGCCAGTAGTAGGGACATCCTACAAACTGGCAATCAGCCCCAGCATTTT. The genes are TRBV19 and TRBJ1-5, with D perhaps matching TRBD1 (6 bases). CDR1 and CDR2 (germline): LNHDA, SQIVND (reference sequence). The CDR3 length is 17 residues. V was trimmed by 4 bases and J by 2 bases, leaving 18 bases between them.

In this sample, this clone turned up a few times. This CDR3 is CASSQVPGGLRTEAFF. DNA for the CDR3: TGTGCCAGCAGCCAAGTTCCAGGGGGCTTGAGGACTGAAGCTTTCTTT. The V and J genes are TRBV3-1 (or the pseudogene TRBV3-2) and TRBJ1-1; 8 nucleotides agree with TRBD1. V was pared by 1 base and J by 5 bases, with 9 bases of the junction left unmatched. CDR1 and CDR2 from the germline V gene are LGHDT and YNNKEL (reference sequence). This CDR3 contains 16 residues.

The rearrangement uses TRBV7-9 and TRBJ2-2; a possible D gene is TRBD1 (6 bases). Per germline, CDR1 SEHNR and CDR2 FQNEAQ (reference sequence). V was pared by 1 base and J by 0 bases, with 9 bases between. This CDR3 is 16 amino acids long. As DNA, the CDR3 is TGTGCCAGCAGCTTAGTTCAGGGGACGAACACCGGGGAGCTGTTTTTT. The encoded protein is CASSLVQGTNTGELFF.

V gene TRBV7-8 combines with J gene TRBJ2-1; TRBD2 aligns across 9 bases. Germline V CDR1 and CDR2: SGHVS, FQNEAQ. The CDR3 is 17 amino acids. Losses at the gene ends were 5 bases for V and 2 bases for J; bases not matched to a gene: 10. The CDR3 protein is CASSPPLREGPYNEQFF. In DNA, the CDR3 is TGTGCCAGCAGCCCCCCTCTGCGGGAGGGACCCTACAATGAGCAGTTCTTC.

The chain carries TRBV6-4 and TRBJ1-5, with 12 bases lining up with TRBD1. The V gene's germline CDR1 is MRHNA and CDR2 SNTAGT. Trimming at V came to 4 bases and at J to 7 bases, leaving 2 bases not matched to a gene. The CDR3 totals 14 residues. The CDR3 sequence: CASSAGTGGQPQHF. The CDR3 bases are TGTGCCAGCAGTGCCGGGACAGGGGGCCAGCCCCAGCATTTT.

J is TRBJ1-2 and V is TRBV30; D ambiguous. Trimming pared 3 bases from V and 4 bases from J, leaving 9 bases between. Per the germline V gene, CDR1 is GTSNPN and CDR2 is SVGIG (reference sequence). This CDR3 is 12 amino acids long. DNA for the CDR3: TGTGCCTGGAGAACGGCAGGCTATGGCTACACCTTC. This sequence encodes CAWRTAGYGYTF.

The chain recombines TRBV4-3 with TRBJ2-1; 10 bases fit TRBD2. This CDR3 is 15 amino acids long. J was trimmed by 6 bases and V by 1 base; bases with no gene match: 3. The germline V gene encodes CDR1 LGHNA and CDR2 YSLEER. The CDR3 protein is CASSQAGTSANEQFF. Written as DNA, the CDR3 is TGCGCCAGCAGCCAAGCCGGGACTAGCGCCAATGAGCAGTTCTTC.

V is TRBV5-4 and J is TRBJ2-7, with TRBD2 matching over 7 bases. Germline loops: CDR1 SGHNT, CDR2 YYREEE (reference sequence). The ends lost 6 bases at V and 2 bases at J; junction bases unmatched: 8. The CDR3 length is 14 residues. The CDR3: CASNDRLAPYEQYF. Here the CDR3 DNA reads TGTGCCAGCAACGATCGACTAGCCCCCTACGAGCAGTACTTC.

V and J are TRBV6-1 and TRBJ2-5; D perhaps matches TRBD2 (6 bases). The CDR3 runs to 15 residues. Trimming removed 2 bases from V and 4 bases from J, with 14 bases in between. Germline V gene data show CDR1 as MNHNS and CDR2 as SASEGT. The CDR3 loop reads CASSEFGGIRETQYF. CDR3 coding DNA: TGTGCCAGCAGTGAATTCGGGGGTATCAGAGAGACCCAGTACTTC.

The chain links TRBV7-8 to TRBJ1-3, with a possible D match to TRBD1 (6 bases). V lost 1 base to trimming and J lost 4 bases, with 8 bases between them. This CDR3 is built from 14 residues. Germline V gene sequence: CDR1 SGHVS, CDR2 FQNEAQ. Written as DNA, the CDR3 is TGTGCCAGCAGCTTAGGGACAGTGGGAAACACCATATATTTT. It is translated as CASSLGTVGNTIYF.

The V call is TRBV10-2, the J call TRBJ2-3; D call uncertain. V lost 3 bases, J lost 0 bases, and 7 bases lay in between. This CDR3 is built from 14 residues. Germline loops: CDR1 WSHSY, CDR2 SAAADI. The CDR3 bases are TGCGCCAGCAGTGAAATGTCTAGCACAGATACGCAGTATTTT. As protein: CASSEMSSTDTQYF.

A single count supports this clone. The gene calls are TRBV10-3 and TRBJ1-2; possibly TRBD1 for D (6 bases). The germline V and J ends were trimmed by 10 bases and 8 bases, with 23 bases remaining between them. Germline assignment: CDR1 ENHRY and CDR2 SYGVKD. CDR3 size: 14 residues. Here the CDR3 reads CATEASGSQGGYTF. In nucleotides, the CDR3 is TGTGCCACCGAGGCGTCGGGGTCCCAGGGGGGCTACACCTTC.

The V call is TRBV19, the J call TRBJ2-6; D possibly corresponds to TRBD2 (6 bases). Germline values: CDR1 LNHDA, CDR2 SQIVND (reference sequence). The CDR3 spans 19 residues. V gave up 2 bases and J gave up 0 bases, with 17 bases separating them. The CDR3 nucleotides are TGTGCCAGTAGTATAAGGGGAGGTAGGCAATCCTCTGGGGCCAACGTCCTGACTTTC. Translation: CASSIRGGRQSSGANVLTF. The whole variable domain, filled in from reference TRBV19 and TRBJ2-6, reads DGGITQSPKYLFRKEGQNVTLSCEQNLNHDAMYWYRQDPGQGLRLIYYSQIVNDFQKGDIAEGYSVSREKKESFPLTVTSAQKNPTAFYLCASSIRGGRQSSGANVLTFGAGSRLTVL.

The chain carries TRBV5-1 and TRBJ2-2; 8 nucleotides align to TRBD1. The V gene's germline CDR1 is SGHRS and CDR2 YFSETQ. This CDR3 has 16 amino acids. J lost 5 bases, V lost 3 bases, and 9 bases had no gene match. The CDR3 loop is CASSSSRTGRTGELFF. CDR3 bases: TGCGCCAGCAGCTCCTCACGGACAGGGCGGACCGGGGAGCTGTTTTTT.

The chain is built from TRBV10-3 and TRBJ2-1; 13 nucleotides match TRBD2. There are 18 residues in the CDR3. The trim removed 3 bases at V and 6 bases at J, leaving 11 bases unmatched. Germline V gene sequence: CDR1 ENHRY, CDR2 SYGVKD. CDR3 in DNA: TGTGCCATCAGTGACCGACATGGGACTAGCGGGAAGGCCAATGAGCAGTTCTTC. Protein sequence: CAISDRHGTSGKANEQFF.

The chain employs TRBV7-7 and TRBJ2-7, with D possibly TRBD1 on 5 matching bases. The V end was cut by 3 bases, the J end by 4 bases, with 10 bases between. The CDR3 runs 13 residues. Germline V lookup: CDR1 SSHAT, CDR2 FNYEAQ (reference sequence). As DNA, the CDR3 is TGTGCCAGCAGCTTGGGGCCCAGATACGAGCAGTACTTC. Translation gives CASSLGPRYEQYF.

V usage is TRBV28 and J usage is TRBJ2-3; a possible D gene is TRBD1 (5 bases). Trimming took 2 bases from V and 2 from J, leaving 11 bases between them. CDR1 MDHEN and CDR2 SYDVKM come from the germline V gene. The CDR3 extends over 15 amino acids. The CDR3 nucleotides read TGTGCCAGCAGTTTAGTGGGGCAGGTCACAGATACGCAGTATTTT. Translated, it gives CASSLVGQVTDTQYF.

The V gene is TRBV7-8, the J gene TRBJ1-3; D is uncertain. Germline lookup yields CDR1 SGHVS and CDR2 FQNEAQ. V lost 5 bases and J 2 bases, leaving 13 bases between the germline ends. There are 15 residues in the CDR3. CDR3 DNA sequence: TGTGCCAGCAGCCAAGGAGGGTACACTGGAAACACCATATATTTT. It codes for CASSQGGYTGNTIYF.

V is TRBV19 and J is TRBJ2-2; D unresolved. V was pared by 2 bases and J by 6 bases, with 16 bases between. Germline values: CDR1 LNHDA, CDR2 SQIVND (reference sequence). The CDR3 loop spans 16 amino acids. CDR3 nucleotides: TGTGCCAGTAGTATACGTCCGTTGTCTCTCGCCGGGGAGCTGTTTTTT. Its protein product is CASSIRPLSLAGELFF. The full variable domain, rest sourced from reference TRBV19 and TRBJ2-2, is DGGITQSPKYLFRKEGQNVTLSCEQNLNHDAMYWYRQDPGQGLRLIYYSQIVNDFQKGDIAEGYSVSREKKESFPLTVTSAQKNPTAFYLCASSIRPLSLAGELFFGEGSRLTVL.

The CDR3 region is CASSPSLSGEQYF. Here the CDR3 DNA reads TGTGCCAGCAGTCCCTCCCTGAGCGGCGAGCAGTACTTC. The chain employs TRBV12-3 or TRBV12-4 and TRBJ2-7; TRBD2 is a possible D gene (5 bases). V lost 5 bases and J lost 6, with 14 bases in between. This CDR3 is built from 13 residues.

The CDR3 is CTPGGTHEQYF. In DNA form, the CDR3 reads TGCACTCCGGGGGGTACCCACGAGCAGTACTTC. The chain recombines TRBV20-1 with TRBJ2-7, with 7 bases lining up with TRBD2. CDR3 length equals 11 residues. CDR1 is DFQATT and CDR2 is SNEGSKA in the germline V gene (reference sequence).